The next 23 T cell receptor beta chains were all read from a single sample in a study of blood T cell repertoires in COVID-19. Sequenced by immunoSEQ multiplex PCR; TCRdb stores in-frame clones only, minus some. The sample includes approximately 290,000 clones, 80% to 90% of them seen just once. The sample consisted of PBMCs or T cells enriched from blood (not recorded which). These receptors originate from a woman in her twenties or thirties who had recovered from COVID-19.

J is TRBJ2-7 and V is TRBV15; 8 nucleotides align to TRBD1. V dropped 3 bases and J dropped 2; count of bases not matched to a gene: 3. Germline CDR1 is LNHNV and CDR2 is YYDKDF (reference sequence). The CDR3 covers 14 residues. The DNA for the CDR3 is TGTGCCACCAGCAGGACAGGGGATACCTACGAGCAGTACTTC. This codes for CATSRTGDTYEQYF.

The gene calls are TRBV11-2 and TRBJ1-1; no clear D gene. V was pared by 1 base and J by 1 base, with 7 bases between. CDR1 and CDR2 from the germline V gene are SGHAT and FQNNGV. This CDR3 region has 14 residues. This CDR3 is CASSLGPGNTEAFF. The DNA for the CDR3 is TGTGCCAGCAGCTTAGGTCCGGGGAACACTGAAGCTTTCTTT. Full variable domain (rest looked up from reference TRBV11-2 and TRBJ1-1): EAGVAQSPRYKIIEKRQSVAFWCNPISGHATLYWYQQILGQGPKLLIQFQNNGVVDDSQLPKDRFSAERLKGVDSTLKIQPAKLEDSAVYLCASSLGPGNTEAFFGQGTRLTVV.

This clone has only one observation. The V and J genes are TRBV4-2 and TRBJ1-4, with 8 bases aligning to TRBD1. The CDR3 runs 14 residues. CDR1 is LGHNA and CDR2 is YNFKEQ in the germline V gene. J gave up 8 bases and V 0 bases, and 2 bases lay outside the gene matches. The CDR3 DNA reads TGTGCCAGCAGCCAAGAGGACAGGGCAGAAAAACTGTTTTTT. It encodes CASSQEDRAEKLFF.

This rearrangement joins TRBV11-2 to TRBJ2-3, with D perhaps TRBD2 (6 bases). V gave up 6 bases and J gave up 0 bases, with 10 bases separating them. This CDR3 has 14 amino acids. Per the germline V gene, CDR1 is SGHAT and CDR2 is FQNNGV. CDR3 residues: CASRGLVSTDTQYF. Written as DNA, the CDR3 is TGTGCCAGCAGGGGACTGGTTAGCACAGATACGCAGTATTTT.

CDR3 protein: CASSRDTAYYGYTF. As DNA, the CDR3 is TGTGCCAGCAGCCGTGACACCGCCTACTATGGCTACACCTTC. The V and J genes are TRBV6-5 and TRBJ1-2, with D uncertain. This CDR3 has 14 amino acids. Germline V gene sequence: CDR1 MNHEY, CDR2 SVGAGI. V was trimmed by 6 bases and J by 3 bases, leaving 14 bases between them.

The V and J genes are TRBV28 and TRBJ1-4; D may be TRBD1 (5 bases). The CDR3 contains 15 residues. Trimming cost V 3 bases and J 7 bases, with 15 bases left between them. Germline V gene data show CDR1 as MDHEN and CDR2 as SYDVKM. The CDR3 is CASSFGGQGVEKLFF. CDR3 bases: TGTGCCAGCAGTTTCGGTGGTCAGGGTGTTGAAAAACTGTTTTTT.

This chain joins TRBV7-2 and TRBJ2-4; 8 bases align to TRBD2. After removal of 5 bases from V and 0 bases from J, the junction contained 6 bases not matched to a gene. In germline, CDR1 is SGHTA, CDR2 FQGNSA. The CDR3 covers 16 residues. CDR3 nucleotide sequence: TGTGCCAGCAGCCTAACTAGCGGACTAGCCAAAAACATTCAGTACTTC. Translating gives CASSLTSGLAKNIQYF. The variable domain in full, completed from reference TRBV7-2 and TRBJ2-4, reads GAGVSQSPSNKVTEKGKDVELRCDPISGHTALYWYRQSLGQGLEFLIYFQGNSAPDKSGLPSDRFSAERTGGSVSTLTIQRTQQEDSAVYLCASSLTSGLAKNIQYFGAGTRLSVL.

The rearrangement uses TRBV2 and TRBJ2-7, with TRBD1 matching over 7 bases. V shed 1 base, J shed 3 bases, and the junction held 9 bases outside the gene matches. There are 16 residues in the CDR3. Germline V gives CDR1 SNHLY, CDR2 FYNNEI. CDR3 sequence (DNA): TGTGCCAGCAGTGAAGGCAGGCCAGACAGGGACTACGAGCAGTACTTC. Amino acids: CASSEGRPDRDYEQYF. The full variable domain, rest sourced from reference TRBV2 and TRBJ2-7, is EPEVTQTPSHQVTQMGQEVILRCVPISNHLYFYWYRQILGQKVEFLVSFYNNEISEKSEIFDDQFSVERPDGSNFTLKIRSTKLEDSAMYFCASSEGRPDRDYEQYFGPGTRLTVT.

V usage is TRBV7-9 and J usage is TRBJ1-1; no definite D call. This CDR3 is 12 amino acids long. Germline V gene sequence: CDR1 SEHNR, CDR2 FQNEAQ (reference sequence). The V end lost 7 bases, the J end lost 1 base, and 7 bases lay between the germline ends. CDR3 protein: CASTIQNTEAFF. CDR3 coding DNA: TGTGCCAGCACGATACAGAACACTGAAGCTTTCTTT.

This clone was counted between two and nine times. The chain recombines TRBV11-2 with TRBJ2-1; D may be TRBD2 (5 bases). This CDR3 is 15 amino acids long. Between the trimmed V and J ends, which lost 5 bases and 4 bases, there was a span of 15 bases. The germline V gene has CDR1 SGHAT and CDR2 FQNNGV. The CDR3 coding sequence is TGTGCCAGCAGCCCCCCCGGACTGAGATACAATGAGCAGTTCTTC. Its translation: CASSPPGLRYNEQFF.

This clone was recorded once. This chain's CDR3 is CASRDRQDGGYTF. The CDR3 DNA reads TGTGCCAGCAGGGATCGACAGGATGGGGGCTACACCTTC. This sequence joins TRBV12-3 or TRBV12-4 and TRBJ1-2; a weak D match, TRBD1 (6 bases). V was pared by 6 bases and J by 8 bases, with 16 bases between. The CDR3 runs to 13 residues.

CDR3 nucleotide sequence: TGCGCCAGCAGCCAAGATCCTTTCCAGGGAACCTACGAGCAGTACTTC. This sequence encodes CASSQDPFQGTYEQYF. The chain carries TRBV4-1 and TRBJ2-7, with a weak D call TRBD1 (5 bases). V lost 0 bases and J lost 2, with 14 bases in between. The V gene's germline CDR1 is MGHRA and CDR2 YSYEKL. This CDR3 spans 16 amino acids.

The sample holds a few counts of this clone. This chain links TRBV6-5 with TRBJ1-6, with unresolved D. V shed 6 bases and J shed 8 bases, with 5 bases lying between them. The CDR3 is made up of 11 amino acids. The germline V gene encodes CDR1 MNHEY and CDR2 SVGAGI. CDR3 loop: CASRGDSPLHF. CDR3 coding DNA: TGTGCCAGCAGGGGAGATTCACCCCTCCACTTT.

The chain has TRBV4-2 and TRBJ2-3; D may be TRBD2 (5 bases). The germline gives CDR1 LGHNA, CDR2 YNFKEQ. The CDR3 is 13 amino acids. With 1 base removed from V and 8 bases from J, the gap between germline ends came to 10 bases. The CDR3 here is CASSQAGEGTQYF. The CDR3 bases are TGTGCCAGCAGCCAAGCCGGAGAGGGTACGCAGTATTTT.

The chain employs TRBV7-9 and TRBJ2-6; D possibly corresponds to TRBD1 (7 bases). This CDR3 region has 19 residues. Germline CDR1 reads SEHNR; CDR2 reads FQNEAQ (reference sequence). V lost 3 bases and J 0 bases, leaving 18 bases between the germline ends. The CDR3 nucleotides read TGTGCCAGCAGCTTTGGGGCCTCAGGGGGGAGCTCTGGGGCCAACGTCCTGACTTTC. This gives the protein CASSFGASGGSSGANVLTF.

The chain links TRBV11-3 to TRBJ2-3; D ambiguous. The CDR3 is 16 residues long. Trimming removed 0 bases at V and 1 base at J, with 11 bases between. The germline CDR1 and CDR2 sequences are SGHNT and YENEEA. The CDR3 here is CASSLDTGSGTDTQYF. The CDR3 DNA reads as TGTGCCAGCAGCTTAGATACCGGGTCGGGCACAGATACGCAGTATTTT.

The rearrangement links TRBV29-1 to TRBJ2-7, with 7 bases lining up with TRBD1. This CDR3 contains 12 residues. From germline, CDR1 is SQVTM and CDR2 ANQGSEA. J was trimmed by 3 bases and V by 5 bases; bases with no gene match: 4. CDR3 sequence reads: CSVLGQSYEQYF. The CDR3 DNA reads as TGCAGCGTTCTGGGACAGAGCTACGAGCAGTACTTC.

This clone showed up just once. V gene TRBV4-1 combines with J gene TRBJ1-1; no firm D call. Germline CDR1 MGHRA, CDR2 YSYEKL. Trimming shortened V by 4 bases and J by 5 bases, and 20 bases separated the two germline ends. This CDR3 has 16 amino acids. The CDR3 reads CASSRKGGSGSTEAFF. The CDR3 bases are TGCGCCAGCAGCCGAAAAGGTGGGTCGGGGAGTACTGAAGCTTTCTTT.

The V call is TRBV5-6, the J call TRBJ1-4; 11 positions match TRBD1. The CDR3 length is 15 residues. The V segment lost 4 bases and the J segment 8 bases; nucleotides outside the gene matches: 7. In germline, CDR1 is SGHDT, CDR2 YYEEEE. CDR3 in DNA: TGTGCCAGCAGCCCCTACAGGACAGGGGGCGAAAAACTGTTTTTT. Translated, it gives CASSPYRTGGEKLFF.

The rearrangement links TRBV6-1 to TRBJ1-1; 7 bases fit TRBD1. The length of the CDR3 is 12 residues. V lost 3 bases, J lost 10 bases, and 5 bases stayed unmatched. Germline V gene data show CDR1 as MNHNS and CDR2 as SASEGT. CDR3 amino acids: CASSERQGVAFF. The DNA of the CDR3 is TGTGCCAGCAGTGAGAGACAGGGAGTAGCTTTCTTT.

This rearrangement joins TRBV28 to TRBJ1-2; 9 bases align to TRBD1. The CDR3 covers 13 residues. The V segment lost 6 bases and the J segment 7 bases; nucleotides outside the gene matches: 6. Germline-derived CDR1 and CDR2 are MDHEN and SYDVKM. The CDR3 nucleotides are TGTGCCAGCAGGGACAGGGGAAAGGGTGGCTACACCTTC. This encodes CASRDRGKGGYTF.

This sequence joins TRBV27 and TRBJ2-1, with D perhaps TRBD1 (5 bases). The V end lost 4 bases, the J end lost 7 bases, and 17 bases lay between the germline ends. Germline V gene lookup returns CDR1 MNHEY and CDR2 SMNVEV (reference sequence). The length of the CDR3 is 15 residues. DNA of the CDR3: TGTGCCAGCAGTTCGAGCCTAGGGGCAGGGAATGAGCAGTTCTTC. It specifies CASSSSLGAGNEQFF.

The chain links TRBV5-5 to TRBJ1-5; D perhaps matches TRBD1 (5 bases). V lost 2 bases to trimming and J lost 0 bases, with 15 bases between them. Germline assignment: CDR1 SGHKS and CDR2 YYEKEE (reference sequence). CDR3 length: 17 residues. CDR3 amino acids: CASSLLWGLYSNQPQHF. The CDR3 DNA follows: TGTGCCAGCAGCTTACTGTGGGGCCTTTATAGCAATCAGCCCCAGCATTTT.